This entry concerns a single TCR beta chain. This record comes from a study of blood T cell repertoires in COVID-19. Germline assignment: CDR1 MDHEN and CDR2 SYDVKM. The CDR3 spans 15 residues. The V gene end was trimmed by 3 bases and the J gene end by 4 bases; junction bases not matched to a gene: 3. Produced via immunoSEQ multiplex PCR; TCRdb's table is partial and in-frame only. The sample shows roughly 260,000 clones, roughly 90% of them seen only once. The chain uses TRBV28 and TRBJ1-4, with TRBD1 identical over 9 bases. The TCR sequence derives from a woman in her fifties or sixties who had recovered from COVID-19. Input material: peripheral blood. CDR3 in amino acids: CASSFRDRDNEKLFF. The CDR3 bases are TGTGCCAGCAGTTTTAGGGACAGGGATAATGAAAAACTGTTTTTT.